Sequencing of this T cell receptor (beta chain) was carried out in a study of blood T cell repertoires in COVID-19. Libraries were prepared by immunoSEQ multiplex PCR; TCRdb keeps only in-frame clonotypes and omits some of them. The sample holds some 150,000 clones, 76% seen once. The sequencing input was peripheral blood. The sequence was obtained from a man between 60 and 70 years old with acute or convalescent COVID-19.

In DNA, the CDR3 is TGTGCCAGCAGCCAATTCAGCGGGAGGGCCATCGGGGAGCTGTTTTTT. This sequence encodes CASSQFSGRAIGELFF. The genes are TRBV11-2 and TRBJ2-2; 10 nucleotides align to TRBD2. Germline-derived CDR1 and CDR2 are SGHAT and FQNNGV. The CDR3 is made up of 16 amino acids. The V gene end was trimmed by 5 bases and the J gene end by 7 bases; junction bases not matched to a gene: 10.